This TCR beta chain was retrieved from a study of T-cell memory formation after mild COVID-19. Study context: Across donors, TCR clusters were largely donor specific.

Germline CDR1 SGHRS, CDR2 YFSETQ. V dropped 0 bases and J dropped 6; count of bases not matched to a gene: 4. The CDR3 totals 15 residues. 5'RACE with constant-segment primers built TCRalpha and TCRbeta cDNA libraries with UMIs. TCRdb called the 5' RACE reads again in MiXCR, with one record for every CDR3 protein. The data hold approximately 340,000 distinct CDR3 sequences, with roughly 15% observed a single time. Overall study findings and caveats: A subset of responding clones appeared in pre-infection memory, suggesting cross-reactive memory joined. For second-wave clones that peaked at day 37, SARS-CoV-2 specificity went unverified.

This clonotype has just one count. Its antigen remains unidentified. The rearrangement links TRBV5-1 to TRBJ2-1; 9 nucleotides line up with TRBD2. What was sequenced was PBMCs or a T cell subset sorted from them (not recorded which). This receptor was taken from a man aged 18-30 years who had mild COVID-19 (a few samples of this study predate the infection). Cell type and time point are not known. The CDR3 bases are TGCGCCAGCAGCTTGGATAGCGGGGGTATCAATGAGCAGTTCTTC. The encoded protein is CASSLDSGGINEQFF.